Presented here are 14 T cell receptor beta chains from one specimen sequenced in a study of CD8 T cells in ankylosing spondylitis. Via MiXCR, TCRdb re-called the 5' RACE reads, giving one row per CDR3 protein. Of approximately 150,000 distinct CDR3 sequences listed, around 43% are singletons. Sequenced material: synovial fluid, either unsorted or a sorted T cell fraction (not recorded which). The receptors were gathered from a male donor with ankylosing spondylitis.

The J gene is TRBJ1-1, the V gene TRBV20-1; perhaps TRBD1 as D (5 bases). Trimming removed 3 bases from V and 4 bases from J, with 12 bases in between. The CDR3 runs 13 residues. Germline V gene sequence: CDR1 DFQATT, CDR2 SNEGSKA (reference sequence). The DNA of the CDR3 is TGCAGTGCTAGTAGGGGAAGGGGCACTGAAGCTTTCTTT. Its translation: CSASRGRGTEAFF.

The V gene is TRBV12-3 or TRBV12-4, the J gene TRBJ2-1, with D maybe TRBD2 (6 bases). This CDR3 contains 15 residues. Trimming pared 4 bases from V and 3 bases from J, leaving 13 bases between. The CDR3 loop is CASSYTGGGYNEQFF. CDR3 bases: TGTGCCAGCAGTTACACCGGGGGAGGCTACAATGAGCAGTTCTTC.

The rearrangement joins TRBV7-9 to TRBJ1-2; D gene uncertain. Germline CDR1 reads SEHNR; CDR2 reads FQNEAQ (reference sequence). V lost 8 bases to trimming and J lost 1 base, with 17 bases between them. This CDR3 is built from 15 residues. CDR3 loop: CASGRVTSSNYGYTF. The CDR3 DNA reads TGTGCCAGCGGGCGGGTTACGAGCAGTAACTATGGCTACACCTTC.

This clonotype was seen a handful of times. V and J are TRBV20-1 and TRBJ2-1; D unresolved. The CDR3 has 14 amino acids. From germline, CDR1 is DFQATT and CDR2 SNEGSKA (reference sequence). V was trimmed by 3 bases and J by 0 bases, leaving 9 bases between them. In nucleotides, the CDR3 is TGCAGTGCTAGTGGGCGTTACTCCTACAATGAGCAGTTCTTC. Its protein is CSASGRYSYNEQFF.

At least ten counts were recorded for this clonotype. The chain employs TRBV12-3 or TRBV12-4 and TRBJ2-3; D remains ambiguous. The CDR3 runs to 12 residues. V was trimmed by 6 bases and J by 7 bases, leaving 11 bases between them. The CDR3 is CASSPTSNTQYF. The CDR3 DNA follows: TGTGCCAGCAGCCCTACGAGTAATACGCAGTATTTT.

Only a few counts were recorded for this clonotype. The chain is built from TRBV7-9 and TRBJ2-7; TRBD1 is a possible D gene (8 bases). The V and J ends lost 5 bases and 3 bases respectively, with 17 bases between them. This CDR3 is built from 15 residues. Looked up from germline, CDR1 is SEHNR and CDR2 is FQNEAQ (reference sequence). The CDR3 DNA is TGTGCCAGCAGCATACAGGGGGGGCTGAACTACGAGCAGTACTTC. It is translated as CASSIQGGLNYEQYF. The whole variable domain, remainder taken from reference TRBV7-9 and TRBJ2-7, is DTGVSQNPRHKITKRGQNVTFRCDPISEHNRLYWYRQTLGQGPEFLTYFQNEAQLEKSRLLSDRFSAERPKGSFSTLEIQRTEQGDSAMYLCASSIQGGLNYEQYFGPGTRLTVT.

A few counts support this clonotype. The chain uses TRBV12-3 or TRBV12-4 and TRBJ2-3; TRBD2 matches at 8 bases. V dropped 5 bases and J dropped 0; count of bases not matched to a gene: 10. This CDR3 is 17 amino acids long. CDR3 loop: CASSRARPSGSTDTQYF. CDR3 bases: TGTGCCAGCAGTCGCGCCAGACCTAGCGGGAGCACAGATACGCAGTATTTT.

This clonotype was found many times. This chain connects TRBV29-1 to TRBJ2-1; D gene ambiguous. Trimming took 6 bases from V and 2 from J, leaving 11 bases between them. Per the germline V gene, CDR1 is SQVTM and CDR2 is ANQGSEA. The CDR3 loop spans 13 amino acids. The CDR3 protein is CSVEPRTYNEQFF. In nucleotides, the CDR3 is TGCAGCGTAGAGCCCCGAACCTACAATGAGCAGTTCTTC.

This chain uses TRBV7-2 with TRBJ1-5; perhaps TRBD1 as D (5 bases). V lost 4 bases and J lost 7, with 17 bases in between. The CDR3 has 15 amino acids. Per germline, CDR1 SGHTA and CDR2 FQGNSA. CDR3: CASSSLGQGGQPQHF. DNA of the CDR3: TGTGCCAGCAGCTCCCTTGGGCAGGGTGGGCAGCCCCAGCATTTT.

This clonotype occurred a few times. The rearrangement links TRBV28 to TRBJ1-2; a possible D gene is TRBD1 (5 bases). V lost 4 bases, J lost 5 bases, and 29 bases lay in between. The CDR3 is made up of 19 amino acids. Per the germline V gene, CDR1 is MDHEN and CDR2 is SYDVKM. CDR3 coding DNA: TGTGCCAGCAGTTCCCCCCAGGGAGTGGAAGCCCCGGTAGAGTATGGCTACACCTTC. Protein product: CASSSPQGVEAPVEYGYTF.

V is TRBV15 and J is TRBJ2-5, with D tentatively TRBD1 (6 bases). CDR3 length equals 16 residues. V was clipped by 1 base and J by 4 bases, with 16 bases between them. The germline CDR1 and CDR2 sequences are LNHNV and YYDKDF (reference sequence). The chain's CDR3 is CATSRGVLVGGETQYF. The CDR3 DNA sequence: TGTGCCACCAGCAGAGGAGTACTAGTAGGGGGAGAGACCCAGTACTTC.

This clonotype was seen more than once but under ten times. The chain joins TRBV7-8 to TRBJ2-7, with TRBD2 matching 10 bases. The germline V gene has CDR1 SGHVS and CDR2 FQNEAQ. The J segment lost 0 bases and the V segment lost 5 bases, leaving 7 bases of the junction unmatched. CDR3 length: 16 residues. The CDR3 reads CASSVGLADSSYEQYF. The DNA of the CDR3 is TGTGCCAGCAGCGTAGGACTAGCGGACAGCTCCTACGAGCAGTACTTC.

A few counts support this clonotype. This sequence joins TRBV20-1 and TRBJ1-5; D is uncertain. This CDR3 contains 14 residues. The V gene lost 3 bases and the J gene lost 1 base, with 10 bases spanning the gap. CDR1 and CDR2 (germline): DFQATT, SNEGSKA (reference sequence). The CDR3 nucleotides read TGCAGTGCTAGGTGGGGAGAAAGCAATCAGCCCCAGCATTTT. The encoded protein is CSARWGESNQPQHF.

CDR3 coding DNA: TGCAGTGCTGCCCCCCGGGTGTACTCCTACGAGCAGTACTTC. Residues: CSAAPRVYSYEQYF. The chain joins TRBV20-1 to TRBJ2-7; the D is unclear. Trimming removed 5 bases at V and 0 bases at J, with 14 bases between. This CDR3 comprises 14 residues. CDR1 is DFQATT and CDR2 is SNEGSKA in the germline V gene (reference sequence).